The clone carrying this T cell receptor beta chain showed up many times. Documented time point: patch test 3, about 24 weeks after DPC sensitization. Sample treatment: therapeutic diphenylcyclopropenone sensitization with weekly scalp DPC. Unfractionated whole blood was the source of the extracted total RNA. Unique molecular identifiers were attached to individual cDNA molecules during library preparation. TCRdb re-called the RACE reads with MiXCR, one entry per CDR3 protein. Of some 36,000 distinct CDR3 sequences in the sample, 9.5% are singletons; the top ten hold approximately 24%. V was pared by 4 bases and J by 10 bases, with 17 bases between. Germline V gene data show CDR1 as SGHTA and CDR2 as FQGNSA. CDR3 length: 14 residues. This sample is part of a study of human T cells and chemical hapten exposure.

The source of this sequence is a man aged 50 or older with alopecia areata. Some clones in this sample may be carry-over from other donors' samples. The V gene is TRBV7-2, the J gene TRBJ1-5, with a weak D call TRBD1 (5 bases). Material: whole blood, obtained in connection with sensitization to the hapten diphenylcyclopropenone (DPC). As DNA, the CDR3 is TGTGCCAGCAGCTCATTGGCCGTGGGGGGACCCCAGCATTTT. As protein: CASSSLAVGGPQHF.